This is a list of T cell receptor beta chains from one sample in a study of shared clonotypes between healthy human individuals. The table came from immunoSEQ multiplex PCR; TCRdb's copy has only in-frame clones and leaves some out. The sample has hundreds of thousands of clones; over 65% are singletons. Sequencing input: memory CD4+ T cells sorted from blood. The receptors shown here come from a man between 25 and 39 years old in good health. Both conserved end residues are trimmed from each CDR3.

V gene: TRBV6-5; J gene: TRBJ2-1; CDR3 protein: ASSYKEGLYSEQF
V gene: TRBV2; J gene: TRBJ2-6; CDR3 protein: ASRITGTGFSGANVLT
V gene: TRBV5-1; J gene: TRBJ1-4; CDR3 protein: ASSGSGTGSEKLF
V gene: TRBV6-5; J gene: TRBJ2-4; CDR3 protein: ASSYGGALAKNIQY
V gene: TRBV7-2; J gene: TRBJ2-1; CDR3 protein: ASSLARGTGALRADNEQF
V gene: TRBV27; J gene: TRBJ2-3; CDR3 protein: ASRPGQGTDDTQY
V gene: TRBV19; J gene: TRBJ2-7; CDR3 protein: ASSRQITYEQY
V gene: TRBV13; J gene: TRBJ2-7; CDR3 protein: ASSPRRWDEQY
V gene: TRBV11-2; J gene: TRBJ2-7; CDR3 protein: ASTLGGYEQY
V gene: TRBV28; J gene: TRBJ2-5; CDR3 protein: ASSSLLQETQY
V gene: TRBV5-1; J gene: TRBJ2-1; CDR3 protein: ASRVSSGRADNNEQF
V gene: TRBV5-1; J gene: TRBJ2-7; CDR3 protein: ASSPGTRREQY
V gene: TRBV28; J gene: TRBJ2-1; CDR3 protein: ASSFPGGLSSYNEQF
V gene: TRBV18; J gene: TRBJ2-5; CDR3 protein: ASSPRLETQY
V gene: TRBV27; J gene: TRBJ2-7; CDR3 protein: ASSLSLVLSSYEQY
V gene: TRBV27; J gene: TRBJ2-6; CDR3 protein: ASTVDRAGANVLT
V gene: TRBV10-3; J gene: TRBJ2-7; CDR3 protein: AISDTNYEQY
V gene: TRBV7-9; J gene: TRBJ2-3; CDR3 protein: ASNLYRGSGSQDTQY
V gene: TRBV5-6; J gene: TRBJ2-4; CDR3 protein: ASSLERAKNIQY
V gene: TRBV30; J gene: TRBJ2-7; CDR3 protein: AWSPGGDEQY
V gene: TRBV6-9; J gene: TRBJ2-4; CDR3 protein: ASSYDWPRGNIQY
V gene: TRBV7-9; J gene: TRBJ2-5; CDR3 protein: ASSRVGGGETQY
V gene: TRBV2; J gene: TRBJ1-5; CDR3 protein: ASSGDQPQH
V gene: TRBV5-1; J gene: TRBJ2-1; CDR3 protein: ASSLVVSGSDEQF
V gene: TRBV11-2; J gene: TRBJ1-4; CDR3 protein: ASSPRQFEKLF
V gene: TRBV28; J gene: TRBJ1-4; CDR3 protein: ASGEFNEKLF
V gene: TRBV4-3; J gene: TRBJ1-1; CDR3 protein: ASSQDRNTEAF
V gene: TRBV7-6; J gene: TRBJ2-7; CDR3 protein: ASSPPGYEQY
V gene: TRBV9; J gene: TRBJ1-3; CDR3 protein: ASSVGAGNGGNTIY
V gene: TRBV7-9; J gene: TRBJ2-1; CDR3 protein: ASSPTWTGGQGQF
V gene: TRBV19; J gene: TRBJ2-7; CDR3 protein: ASSNEAGPPYEQY
V gene: TRBV2; J gene: TRBJ1-2; CDR3 protein: AGTGALTNYGYT
V gene: TRBV29-1; J gene: TRBJ2-5; CDR3 protein: SVYHYGQQQETQY
V gene: TRBV2; J gene: TRBJ2-1; CDR3 protein: ASCPGQDSNEQF
V gene: TRBV5-1; J gene: TRBJ2-5; CDR3 protein: ASSFDSETQY
V gene: TRBV5-4; J gene: TRBJ1-2; CDR3 protein: ASSLEGLGNYGYT
V gene: TRBV4-1; J gene: TRBJ1-5; CDR3 protein: ASSQENQPQH
V gene: TRBV7-2; J gene: TRBJ1-1; CDR3 protein: ASSLHMNTEAF
V gene: TRBV7-2; J gene: TRBJ1-5; CDR3 protein: ASSLDRGSGNQPQH
V gene: TRBV2; J gene: TRBJ1-1; CDR3 protein: ASMPGPKVVAF
V gene: TRBV7-3; J gene: TRBJ2-3; CDR3 protein: ASSSGTRTDTQY
V gene: TRBV5-1; J gene: TRBJ2-3; CDR3 protein: ASSLAGVRTDTQY
V gene: TRBV11-2; J gene: TRBJ1-1; CDR3 protein: ASSRTDSISTEAF
V gene: TRBV7-2; J gene: TRBJ1-3; CDR3 protein: ASSPQAGFSGNTIY
V gene: TRBV30; J gene: TRBJ1-2; CDR3 protein: AGGGDYGYT
V gene: TRBV5-1; J gene: TRBJ2-2; CDR3 protein: ASSLRNRTSGRETNTGELF
V gene: TRBV6-1; J gene: TRBJ2-1; CDR3 protein: ASGSVAFNEQF
V gene: TRBV7-8; J gene: TRBJ1-2; CDR3 protein: ASSTLLGNYGYT
V gene: TRBV27; J gene: TRBJ2-7; CDR3 protein: ASRLGQGATGEQY